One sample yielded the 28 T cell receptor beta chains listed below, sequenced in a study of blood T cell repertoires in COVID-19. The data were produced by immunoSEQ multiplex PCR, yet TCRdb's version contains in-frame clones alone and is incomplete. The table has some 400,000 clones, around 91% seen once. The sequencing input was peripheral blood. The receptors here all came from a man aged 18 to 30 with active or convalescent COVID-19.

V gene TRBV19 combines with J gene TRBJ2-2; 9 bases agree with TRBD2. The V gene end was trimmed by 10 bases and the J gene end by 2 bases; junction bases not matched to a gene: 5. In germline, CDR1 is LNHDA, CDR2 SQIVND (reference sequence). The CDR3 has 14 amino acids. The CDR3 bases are TGTGCCAACCTGACTAGCGGCAACACCGGGGAGCTGTTTTTT. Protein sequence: CANLTSGNTGELFF.

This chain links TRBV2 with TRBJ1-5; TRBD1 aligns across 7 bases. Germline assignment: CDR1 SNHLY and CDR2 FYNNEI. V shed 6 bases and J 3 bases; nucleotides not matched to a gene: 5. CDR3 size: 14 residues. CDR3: CASRDGTANQPQHF. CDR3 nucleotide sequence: TGTGCCAGCAGGGACGGGACAGCCAATCAGCCCCAGCATTTT.

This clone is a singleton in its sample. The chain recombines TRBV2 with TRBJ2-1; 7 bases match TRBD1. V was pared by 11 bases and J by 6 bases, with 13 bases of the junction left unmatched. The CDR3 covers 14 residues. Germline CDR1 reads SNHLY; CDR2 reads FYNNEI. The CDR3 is CAGNRGGLLNEQFF. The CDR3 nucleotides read TGTGCCGGGAATCGAGGGGGCCTTCTCAATGAGCAGTTCTTC. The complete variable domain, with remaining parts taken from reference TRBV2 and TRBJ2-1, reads EPEVTQTPSHQVTQMGQEVILRCVPISNHLYFYWYRQILGQKVEFLVSFYNNEISEKSEIFDDQFSVERPDGSNFTLKIRSTKLEDSAMYFCAGNRGGLLNEQFFGPGTRLTVL.

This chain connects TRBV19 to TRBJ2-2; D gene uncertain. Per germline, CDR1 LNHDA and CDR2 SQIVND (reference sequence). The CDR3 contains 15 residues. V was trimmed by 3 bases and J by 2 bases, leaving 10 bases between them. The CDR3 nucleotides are TGTGCCAGTAGTATGTACCCAACTAACACCGGGGAGCTGTTTTTT. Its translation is CASSMYPTNTGELFF.

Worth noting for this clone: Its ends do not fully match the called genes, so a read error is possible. The CDR3 DNA is TGTGCCAGCATGAGGGGGACTAGCGGGGGGTCTTGGTTT. Translating gives CASMRGTSGGSWF. V is TRBV27 and J is TRBJ2-3; 15 bases map to TRBD2. CDR1 is MNHEY and CDR2 is SMNVEV in the germline V gene (reference sequence). This CDR3 has 13 residues.

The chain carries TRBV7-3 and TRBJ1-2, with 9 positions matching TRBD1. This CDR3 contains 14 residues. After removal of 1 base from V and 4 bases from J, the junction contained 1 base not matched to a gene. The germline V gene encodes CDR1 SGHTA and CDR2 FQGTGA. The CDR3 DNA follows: TGTGCCAGCAGCTTAAGGGGACAGGGCTATGGCTACACCTTC. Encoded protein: CASSLRGQGYGYTF.

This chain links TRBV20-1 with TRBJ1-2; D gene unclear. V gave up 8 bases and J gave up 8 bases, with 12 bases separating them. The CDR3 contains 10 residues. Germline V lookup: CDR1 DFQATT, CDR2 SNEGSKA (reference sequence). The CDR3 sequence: CSLDRLGYTF. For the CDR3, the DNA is TGCAGTCTAGACCGACTGGGCTACACCTTC.

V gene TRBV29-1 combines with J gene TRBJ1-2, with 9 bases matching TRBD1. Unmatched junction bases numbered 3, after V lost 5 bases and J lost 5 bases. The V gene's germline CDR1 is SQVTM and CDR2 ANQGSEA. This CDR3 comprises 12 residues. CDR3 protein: CSVTQGAYGYTF. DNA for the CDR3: TGCAGCGTTACACAGGGGGCTTATGGCTACACCTTC.

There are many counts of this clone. The CDR3 region is CATSRRQENTGELFF. The CDR3, as DNA: TGTGCCACCAGCAGAAGACAGGAGAACACCGGGGAGCTGTTTTTT. The genes are TRBV15 and TRBJ2-2; D might be TRBD1 (6 bases). Per germline, CDR1 LNHNV and CDR2 YYDKDF (reference sequence). The CDR3 contains 15 residues. V was cut by 2 bases and J by 1 base, with 8 bases left in between.

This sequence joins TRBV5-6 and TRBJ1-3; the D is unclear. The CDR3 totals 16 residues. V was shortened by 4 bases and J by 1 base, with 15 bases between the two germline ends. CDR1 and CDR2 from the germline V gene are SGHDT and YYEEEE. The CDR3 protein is CASSPRWRGSGNTIYF. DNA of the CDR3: TGTGCCAGCAGCCCCAGATGGCGCGGGTCTGGAAACACCATATATTTT.

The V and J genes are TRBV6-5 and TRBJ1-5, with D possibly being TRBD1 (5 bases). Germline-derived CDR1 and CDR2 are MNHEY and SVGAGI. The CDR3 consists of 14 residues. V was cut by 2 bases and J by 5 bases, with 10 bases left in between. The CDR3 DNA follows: TGTGCCAGCAGTTACGGGGGGGAGGATCAGCCCCAGCATTTT. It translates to CASSYGGEDQPQHF.

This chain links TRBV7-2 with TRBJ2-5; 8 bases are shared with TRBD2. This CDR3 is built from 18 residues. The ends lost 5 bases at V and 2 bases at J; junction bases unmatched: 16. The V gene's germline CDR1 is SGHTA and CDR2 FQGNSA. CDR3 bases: TGTGCCAGCAGCAAAAAGGCGGGGGGCCAGGCCCTACAAGAGACCCAGTACTTC. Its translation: CASSKKAGGQALQETQYF.

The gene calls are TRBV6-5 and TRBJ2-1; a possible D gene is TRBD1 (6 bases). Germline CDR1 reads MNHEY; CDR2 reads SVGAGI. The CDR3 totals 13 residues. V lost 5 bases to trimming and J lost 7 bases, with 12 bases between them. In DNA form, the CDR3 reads TGTGCCAGCAGTACCACACAGGGAAATGAGCAGTTCTTC. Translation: CASSTTQGNEQFF.

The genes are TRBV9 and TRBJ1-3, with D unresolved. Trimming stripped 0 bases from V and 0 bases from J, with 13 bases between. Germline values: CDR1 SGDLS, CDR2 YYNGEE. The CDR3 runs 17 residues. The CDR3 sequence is CASSVDIGGSSGNTIYF. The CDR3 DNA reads TGTGCCAGCAGCGTAGATATAGGCGGCAGCTCTGGAAACACCATATATTTT.

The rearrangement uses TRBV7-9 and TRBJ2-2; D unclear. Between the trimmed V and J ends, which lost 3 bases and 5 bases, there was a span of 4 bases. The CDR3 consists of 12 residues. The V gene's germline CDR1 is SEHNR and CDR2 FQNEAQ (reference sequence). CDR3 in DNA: TGTGCCAGCAGCTTCGGGACCGGGGAGCTGTTTTTT. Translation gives CASSFGTGELFF.

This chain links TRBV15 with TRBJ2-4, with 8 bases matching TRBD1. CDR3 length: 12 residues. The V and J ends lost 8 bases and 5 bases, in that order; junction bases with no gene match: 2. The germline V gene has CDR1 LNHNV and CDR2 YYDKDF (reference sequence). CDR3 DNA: TGTGCCACCGGACAGGGCGAAAACATTCAGTACTTC. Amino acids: CATGQGENIQYF.

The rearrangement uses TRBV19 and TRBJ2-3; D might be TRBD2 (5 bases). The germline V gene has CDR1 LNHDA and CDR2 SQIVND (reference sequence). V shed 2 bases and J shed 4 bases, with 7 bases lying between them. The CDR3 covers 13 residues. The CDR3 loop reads CASSIFGADTQYF. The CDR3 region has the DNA TGTGCCAGTAGTATATTCGGGGCAGATACGCAGTATTTT. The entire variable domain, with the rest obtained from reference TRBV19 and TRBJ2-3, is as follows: DGGITQSPKYLFRKEGQNVTLSCEQNLNHDAMYWYRQDPGQGLRLIYYSQIVNDFQKGDIAEGYSVSREKKESFPLTVTSAQKNPTAFYLCASSIFGADTQYFGPGTRLTVL.

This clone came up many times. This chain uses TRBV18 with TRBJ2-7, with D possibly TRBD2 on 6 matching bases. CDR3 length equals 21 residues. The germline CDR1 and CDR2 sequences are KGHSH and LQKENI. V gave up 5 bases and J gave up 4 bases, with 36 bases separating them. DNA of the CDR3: TGTGCCAGCTCATATAATCCGCTCTCGCAGGTGGGAACCGGGAGTTCGTACGAGCAGTACTTC. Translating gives CASSYNPLSQVGTGSSYEQYF.

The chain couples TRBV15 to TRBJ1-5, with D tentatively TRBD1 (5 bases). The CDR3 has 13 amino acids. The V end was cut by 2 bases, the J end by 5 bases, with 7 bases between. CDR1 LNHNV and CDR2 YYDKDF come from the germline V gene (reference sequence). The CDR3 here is CATSRQGYQPQHF. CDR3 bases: TGTGCCACCAGCAGACAGGGTTATCAGCCCCAGCATTTT.

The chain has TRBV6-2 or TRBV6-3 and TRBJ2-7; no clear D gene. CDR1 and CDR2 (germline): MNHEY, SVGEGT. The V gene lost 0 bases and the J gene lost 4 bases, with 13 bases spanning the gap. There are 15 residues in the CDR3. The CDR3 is CASSYSKLTTYEQYF. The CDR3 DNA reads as TGTGCCAGCAGTTACTCGAAACTAACTACGTACGAGCAGTACTTC.

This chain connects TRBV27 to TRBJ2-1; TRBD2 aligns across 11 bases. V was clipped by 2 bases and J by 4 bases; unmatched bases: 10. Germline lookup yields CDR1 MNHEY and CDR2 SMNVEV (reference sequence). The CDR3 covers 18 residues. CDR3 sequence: CASSLSIGVAGGYNEQFF. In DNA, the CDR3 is TGTGCCAGCAGTTTAAGCATTGGTGTAGCGGGGGGGTACAATGAGCAGTTCTTC.

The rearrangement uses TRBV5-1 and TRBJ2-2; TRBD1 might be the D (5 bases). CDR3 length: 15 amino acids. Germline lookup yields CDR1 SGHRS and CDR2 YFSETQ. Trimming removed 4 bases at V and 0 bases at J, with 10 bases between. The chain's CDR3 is CASSPTGSNTGELFF. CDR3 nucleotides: TGCGCCAGCAGCCCCACAGGCTCGAACACCGGGGAGCTGTTTTTT.

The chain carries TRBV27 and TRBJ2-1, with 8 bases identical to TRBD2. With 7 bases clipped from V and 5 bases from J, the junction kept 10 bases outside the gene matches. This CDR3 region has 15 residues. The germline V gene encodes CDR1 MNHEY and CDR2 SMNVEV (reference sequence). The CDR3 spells CASTLSAGVDNEQFF. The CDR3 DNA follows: TGTGCCAGCACCCTATCAGCGGGAGTAGACAATGAGCAGTTCTTC.

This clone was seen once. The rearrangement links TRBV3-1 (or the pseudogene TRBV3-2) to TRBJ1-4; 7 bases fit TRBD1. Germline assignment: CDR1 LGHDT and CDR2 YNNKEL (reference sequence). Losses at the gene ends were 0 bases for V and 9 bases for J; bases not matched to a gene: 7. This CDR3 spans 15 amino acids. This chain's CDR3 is CASSQDGDRAQKLFF. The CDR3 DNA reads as TGTGCCAGCAGCCAAGATGGCGACAGGGCTCAAAAACTGTTTTTT.

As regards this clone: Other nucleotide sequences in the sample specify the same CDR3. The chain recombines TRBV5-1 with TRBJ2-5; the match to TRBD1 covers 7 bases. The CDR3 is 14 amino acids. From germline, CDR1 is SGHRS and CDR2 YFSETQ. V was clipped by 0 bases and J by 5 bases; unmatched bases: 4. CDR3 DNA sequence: TGCGCCAGCAGCTTGGAGGGGGCTAGGGAGACCCAGTACTTC. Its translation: CASSLEGARETQYF.

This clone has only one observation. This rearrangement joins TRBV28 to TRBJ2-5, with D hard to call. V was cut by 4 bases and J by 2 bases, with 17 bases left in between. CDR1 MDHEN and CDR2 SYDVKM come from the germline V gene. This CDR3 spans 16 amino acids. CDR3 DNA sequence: TGTGCCAGCAGTTCCGTCGGCGGCCATGGTCAAGAGACCCAGTACTTC. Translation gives CASSSVGGHGQETQYF.

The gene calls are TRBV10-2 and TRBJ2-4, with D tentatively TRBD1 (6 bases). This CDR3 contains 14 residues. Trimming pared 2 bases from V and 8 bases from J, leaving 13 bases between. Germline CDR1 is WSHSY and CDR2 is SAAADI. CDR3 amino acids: CASSERQAWDIQYF. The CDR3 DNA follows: TGCGCCAGCAGTGAGAGACAGGCTTGGGACATTCAGTACTTC.

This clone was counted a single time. The CDR3 DNA is TGTGCCAGCAGCCAAGAGGGCGGGGGGCTCAATGAGCAGTTCTTC. It codes for CASSQEGGGLNEQFF. The chain is built from TRBV3-1 (or the pseudogene TRBV3-2) and TRBJ2-1, with 8 bases that match TRBD2. The J segment lost 6 bases and the V segment lost 0 bases, leaving 4 bases of the junction unmatched. The V gene's germline CDR1 is LGHDT and CDR2 YNNKEL (reference sequence). The CDR3 is 15 residues long.